Below are 8 T cell receptor beta chains sequenced from a single sample in a study of shared clonotypes between healthy human individuals. Assay: immunoSEQ multiplex PCR; the TCRdb copy retains only in-frame clones and omits some. The table records about 340,000 clones, 73% of them present only once. Sequencing input: memory CD4+ T cells sorted from blood. Subset: CD45RA-negative fraction. All receptors derive from a man aged 25-45 years in good health.

The rearrangement uses TRBV5-4 and TRBJ2-7, with D tentatively TRBD1 (7 bases). CDR3 length: 15 residues. Germline CDR1 reads SGHNT; CDR2 reads YYREEE (reference sequence). V lost 0 bases to trimming and J lost 2 bases, with 12 bases between them. The CDR3 DNA reads TGTGCCAGCAGCTTGGGGGCGGGACAGACCTACGAGCAGTACTTC. It translates to CASSLGAGQTYEQYF.

The chain carries TRBV5-1 and TRBJ1-1; 9 positions match TRBD1. Germline V gene sequence: CDR1 SGHRS, CDR2 YFSETQ. CDR3 size: 15 residues. The V and J ends lost 0 bases and 4 bases, in that order; junction bases with no gene match: 4. The CDR3 DNA reads TGCGCCAGCAGCTTGGCGGGGACAGGGAGCACTGAAGCTTTCTTT. It is translated as CASSLAGTGSTEAFF.

This clone was observed a few times. The chain couples TRBV5-5 to TRBJ2-1; TRBD2 matches 7 bases. V lost 6 bases to trimming and J lost 3 bases; unmatched junction nucleotides: 6. Germline CDR1 is SGHKS and CDR2 is YYEKEE (reference sequence). The CDR3 covers 14 residues. CDR3 bases: TGTGCCAGCACGCACGGGACTAACTACAATGAGCAGTTCTTC. The encoded protein is CASTHGTNYNEQFF.

This chain joins TRBV28 and TRBJ2-2; D may match TRBD1 or TRBD2 (5 bases each). V was shortened by 8 bases and J by 2 bases, with 9 bases between the two germline ends. CDR3 length: 13 amino acids. Germline V gives CDR1 MDHEN, CDR2 SYDVKM. CDR3 DNA sequence: TGTGCCAGCTGGGACCGAAACACCGGGGAGCTGTTTTTT. Protein sequence: CASWDRNTGELFF.

This rearrangement joins TRBV9 to TRBJ2-7, with no clear D. The germline CDR1 and CDR2 sequences are SGDLS and YYNGEE. V dropped 1 base and J dropped 2 bases, with 13 bases sitting between them. This CDR3 is 15 amino acids long. Written as DNA, the CDR3 is TGTGCCAGCAGCGTAAATATAGCCCCGACCTACGAGCAGTACTTC. Its protein is CASSVNIAPTYEQYF. Complete variable domain (other parts from reference TRBV9 and TRBJ2-7): DSGVTQTPKHLITATGQRVTLRCSPRSGDLSVYWYQQSLDQGLQFLIQYYNGEERAKGNILERFSAQQFPDLHSELNLSSLELGDSALYFCASSVNIAPTYEQYFGPGTRLTVT.

The chain joins TRBV9 to TRBJ2-5, with TRBD2 as a possible D gene (6 bases). Germline assignment: CDR1 SGDLS and CDR2 YYNGEE. The CDR3 loop spans 14 amino acids. V shed 4 bases and J shed 1 base, with 11 bases lying between them. CDR3 bases: TGTGCCAGCAGCCCCCCCGGGGGCCAAGAGACCCAGTACTTC. Amino acid sequence: CASSPPGGQETQYF.

Points on this clone: The same CDR3 can be traced to other DNA sequences in this sample. The chain uses TRBV7-9 and TRBJ1-1, with 8 bases lining up with TRBD1. The germline V gene encodes CDR1 SEHNR and CDR2 FQNEAQ (reference sequence). This CDR3 comprises 13 residues. Trimming removed 5 bases from V and 5 bases from J; junction bases left unmatched: 4. In nucleotides, the CDR3 is TGTGCCAGCAGCACACGACAGGGGACTGAAGCTTTCTTT. It translates to CASSTRQGTEAFF.

DNA of the CDR3: TGTGCCACCAGCAAGCAGAGGAGGGGTTGGGGCGGGGAGCTGTTTTTT. As protein: CATSKQRRGWGGELFF. The chain recombines TRBV15 with TRBJ2-2, with D tentatively TRBD2 (6 bases). Germline V CDR1 and CDR2: LNHNV, YYDKDF (reference sequence). Deletions cut 4 bases from V and 7 bases from J, with 19 bases between. This CDR3 has 16 residues.